The present T cell receptor (beta chain) was sequenced within a study of shared clonotypes between healthy human individuals. CDR3 size: 15 residues. Germline V gene sequence: CDR1 MGHDK, CDR2 SYGVNS. Trimming left V 1 base short and J 2 bases short, with 11 bases between. The method was immunoSEQ multiplex PCR; TCRdb's version includes in-frame clones alone and lacks a portion of them. The table records around 2.3 million clones, around 95% of them present only once. V usage is TRBV25-1 and J usage is TRBJ2-5, with D unresolved. This sequence was found in a man between 18 and 29 years old in good health. The sample consisted of naive CD4+ T cells sorted from blood. Subset meaning: CD45RA+ positively selected. The CDR3, as DNA: TGTGCCAGCAGTGAATTTGGGGTGGGGCAAGAGACCCAGTACTTC. It codes for CASSEFGVGQETQYF. The variable domain in full, completed from reference TRBV25-1 and TRBJ2-5, reads EADIYQTPRYLVIGTGKKITLECSQTMGHDKMYWYQQDPGMELHLIHYSYGVNSTEKGDLSSESTVSRIRTEHFPLTLESARPSHTSQYLCASSEFGVGQETQYFGPGTRLLVL.